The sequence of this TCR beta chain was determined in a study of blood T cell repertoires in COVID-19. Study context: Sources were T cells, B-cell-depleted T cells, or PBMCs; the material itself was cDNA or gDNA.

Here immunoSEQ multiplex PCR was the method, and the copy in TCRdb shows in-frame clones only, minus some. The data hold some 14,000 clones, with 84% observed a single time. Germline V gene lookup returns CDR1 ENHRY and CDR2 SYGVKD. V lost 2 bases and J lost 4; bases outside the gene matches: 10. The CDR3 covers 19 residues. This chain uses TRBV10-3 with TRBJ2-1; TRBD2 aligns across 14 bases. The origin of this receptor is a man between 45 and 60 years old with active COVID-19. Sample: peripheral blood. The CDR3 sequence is CAISELEGLAGVGYNEQFF. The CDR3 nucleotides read TGTGCCATCAGTGAGCTTGAGGGACTAGCGGGGGTCGGTTACAATGAGCAGTTCTTC.